These 3 T cell receptor beta chains came from one sample sequenced in a study of Graves' ophthalmopathy and Graves' hyperthyroidism. Amplified TCR beta CDR3 regions were obtained using RNA transcripts as template. RT-PCR with HTBI primers came first, then second-round multiplex PCR. TCRdb called the multiplex PCR reads again in MiXCR, with one record for every CDR3 protein. The repertoire holds around 1,200,000 distinct CDR3 sequences, with about 35% as singletons. The sequenced material came from peripheral blood or thyroid tissue (not recorded which). All receptors come from an adult man with Graves' hyperthyroidism.

The CDR3 DNA sequence: TGCGCCAGCAGTGCCAGCAGCAGGGGATACGAGCAGTACTTC. Translated: CASSASSRGYEQYF. The V and J genes are TRBV10-2 and TRBJ2-7; TRBD1 might be the D (6 bases). CDR1 and CDR2 (germline): WSHSY, SAAADI. The CDR3 spans 14 residues. V dropped 4 bases and J dropped 4 bases, with 14 bases sitting between them.

J is TRBJ1-5 and V is TRBV9; possible D gene TRBD1, 5 bases. V was clipped by 5 bases and J by 4 bases, with 19 bases between them. The V gene's germline CDR1 is SGDLS and CDR2 YYNGEE. The CDR3 sequence is 16 residues long. CDR3 sequence reads: CASSSAGQGWNQPQHF. CDR3 bases: TGTGCCAGCAGTTCCGCGGGGCAGGGATGGAATCAGCCCCAGCATTTT.

For this clonotype: Being one base from a much bigger clone, this may be a read error. Lacking the conserved final phenylalanine or tryptophan, this CDR3 likely reflects a read error. The rearrangement joins TRBV20-1 to TRBJ1-6; weak D call: TRBD1 (6 bases). Per germline, CDR1 DFQATT and CDR2 SNEGSKA (reference sequence). The CDR3 contains 14 residues. V was cut by 5 bases and J by 6 bases, with 14 bases left in between. CDR3 region: CSAWAGATNSPLHL. In DNA, the CDR3 is TGCAGTGCTTGGGCAGGGGCTACTAATTCACCCCTCCACCTT.